Below are 10 T cell receptor beta chains sequenced from a single sample in a study of monozygotic twins with inflammatory bowel disease. TCRdb reprocessed the 5' RACE reads, with one entry per CDR3 protein and no DNA. The listing contains approximately 100,000 distinct CDR3 sequences. Source material: blood. The receptors stem from a human donor with ulcerative colitis or Crohn's disease, or a healthy co-twin of an affected twin (not recorded which).

The rearrangement uses TRBV6-6 and TRBJ2-7; checking the TCRdb D call of TRBD1 is not possible without DNA. This CDR3 spans 14 amino acids. Per the germline V gene, CDR1 is MNHNY and CDR2 is SVGAGI (reference sequence). CDR3 sequence reads: CASKRGTGVHEQYF.

The V and J genes are TRBV5-1 and TRBJ2-3. The germline gives CDR1 SGHRS, CDR2 YFSETQ. This CDR3 is 14 amino acids long. The CDR3 is CASMRSLPTDTQYF.

V usage is TRBV20-1 and J usage is TRBJ2-2; TCRdb picks TRBD2, but there is no DNA to check that call. The CDR3 covers 15 residues. Germline V gene data show CDR1 as DFQATT and CDR2 as SNEGSKA (reference sequence). The CDR3 protein is CSAPAGGSRTGELFF.

The chain has TRBV18 and TRBJ2-7; TCRdb picks TRBD2, but there is no DNA to check that call. The CDR3 totals 15 residues. The V gene's germline CDR1 is KGHSH and CDR2 LQKENI. This chain's CDR3 is CASSRTSGGDYEQYF.

The chain is built from TRBV20-1 and TRBJ2-3; TCRdb picks TRBD2, but there is no DNA to check that call. The CDR3 is made up of 14 amino acids. Germline V gene lookup returns CDR1 DFQATT and CDR2 SNEGSKA (reference sequence). CDR3: CSARTGGGTDTQYF.

V and J are TRBV12-3 or TRBV12-4 and TRBJ1-1; the D gene TCRdb calls, TRBD1, cannot be checked with no DNA. The CDR3 contains 13 residues. The CDR3 is CASTLTGNTEAFF.

This chain links TRBV28 with TRBJ1-5. In germline, CDR1 is MDHEN, CDR2 SYDVKM. This CDR3 contains 14 residues. This chain's CDR3 is CASSFSTTDQPQHF.

The chain has TRBV20-1 and TRBJ2-3; the TRBD2 assignment by TCRdb is unverifiable without DNA. CDR3 length equals 17 residues. Germline V gene data show CDR1 as DFQATT and CDR2 as SNEGSKA (reference sequence). CDR3: CSHTDSGRGWGTDTQYF.

This rearrangement joins TRBV18 to TRBJ2-7. CDR1 is KGHSH, CDR2 LQKENI, per germline. This CDR3 has 15 amino acids. CDR3 in amino acids: CASSPSGPTNHEQYF.

The chain employs TRBV12-3 or TRBV12-4 and TRBJ1-1; the TRBD1 assignment by TCRdb is unverifiable without DNA. This CDR3 spans 14 amino acids. The CDR3 region is CASSLLVPNTEAFF.